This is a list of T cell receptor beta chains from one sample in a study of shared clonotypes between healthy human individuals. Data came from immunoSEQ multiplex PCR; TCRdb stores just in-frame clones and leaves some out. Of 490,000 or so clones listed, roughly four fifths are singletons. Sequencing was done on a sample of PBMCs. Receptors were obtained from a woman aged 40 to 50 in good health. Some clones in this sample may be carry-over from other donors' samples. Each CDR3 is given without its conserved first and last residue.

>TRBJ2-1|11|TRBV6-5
ASSTDRDNEQF
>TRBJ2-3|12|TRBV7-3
ASSLSSGTDTQY
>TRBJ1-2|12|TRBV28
ASSFRGTDYGYT
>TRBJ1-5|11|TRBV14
ASSPFPGMPQH
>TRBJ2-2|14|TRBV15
ATSMLDPPAAGELF
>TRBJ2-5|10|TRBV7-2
ASSPGLETQY
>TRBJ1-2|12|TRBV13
ASTTPTGSYGYT
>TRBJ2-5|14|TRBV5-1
ASSLGGGRAQQTQY
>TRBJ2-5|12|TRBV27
ASSFDRRGVTQY
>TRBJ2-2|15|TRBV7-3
ASSLNGLAGGAGELF
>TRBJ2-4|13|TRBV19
ASSPGGTVKNIQY
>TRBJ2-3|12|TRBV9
ASSPGVRADTQY
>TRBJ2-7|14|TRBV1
TSSQDGLAGALEQY
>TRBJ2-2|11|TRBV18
ASSPRGPGELF
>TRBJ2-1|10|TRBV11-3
ASGKSYNEQF
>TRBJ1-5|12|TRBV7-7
ASREGQFDQPQH
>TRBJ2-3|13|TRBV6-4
ASSSRPSGADTQY
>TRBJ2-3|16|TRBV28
ASSLSGVAGFPTDTQY
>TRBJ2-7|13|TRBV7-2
ASSFGGEGSYEQY
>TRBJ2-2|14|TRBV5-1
ASSLEAGTDTGELF
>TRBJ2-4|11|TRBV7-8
ASSLGGEGIQY
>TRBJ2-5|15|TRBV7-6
ASSPAAGGGPRETQY
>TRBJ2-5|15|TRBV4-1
ASSQTLASGSKETQY
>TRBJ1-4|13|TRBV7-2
ASSFTGGSNEKLF
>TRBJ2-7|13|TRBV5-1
ASSLVGTPPNEQY
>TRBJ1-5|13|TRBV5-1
ASSWTGQVGQPQH
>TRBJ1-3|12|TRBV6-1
ASSEASSGNTIY
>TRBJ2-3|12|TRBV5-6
ASSSAGSTDTQY
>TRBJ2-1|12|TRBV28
ASTNSGQYNEQF
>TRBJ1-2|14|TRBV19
ASTPRGEGKLRGYT
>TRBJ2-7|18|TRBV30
AWSAAAGWGLAGITYEQY
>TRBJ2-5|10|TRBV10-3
AISERQETQY
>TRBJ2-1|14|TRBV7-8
ASSSSTSGRADEQF
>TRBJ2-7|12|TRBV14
ASSYPGTPRQQY
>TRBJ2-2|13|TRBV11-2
ASSLGTANTGELF
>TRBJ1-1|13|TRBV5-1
ASSFQTGMNTEAF
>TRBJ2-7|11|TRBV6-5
ASSQGQVGEQY
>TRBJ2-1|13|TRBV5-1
ASSPGASGDNEQF
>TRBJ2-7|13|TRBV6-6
ASSYRDGSSYEQY
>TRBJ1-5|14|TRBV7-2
ASSLDPFGSNQPQH
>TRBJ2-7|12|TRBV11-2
ASSLITGAYEQY
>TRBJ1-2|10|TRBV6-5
ASNRQGALLT
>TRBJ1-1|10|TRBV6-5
ASSYRSRETF
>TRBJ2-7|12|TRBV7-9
ASSSVTWVDEQY
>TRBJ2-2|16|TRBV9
ASSVGTSGRMGTGELF
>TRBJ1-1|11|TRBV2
ASRTDLNTGAF
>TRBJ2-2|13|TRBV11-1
ASSLGTSDTGELF
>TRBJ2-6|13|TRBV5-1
ASSLTGVGANVLT
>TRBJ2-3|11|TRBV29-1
SVEMGGKGTQY
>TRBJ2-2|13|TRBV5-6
ASSFLAANTGELF
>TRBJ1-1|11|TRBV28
ASIQGQNTEAF
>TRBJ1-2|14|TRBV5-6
ASISWKHSIAYGYT
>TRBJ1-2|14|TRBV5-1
ASSPGTAQVAEGYT
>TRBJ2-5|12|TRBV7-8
ASSRGTSPQTQY
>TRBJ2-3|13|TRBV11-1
ASSLRRPDTDTQY
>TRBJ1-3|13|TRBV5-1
ASSLSGTTGNTIY
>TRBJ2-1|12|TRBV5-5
ASSLPDSYNEQF
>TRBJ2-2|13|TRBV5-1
ASSLVTAVTGELF
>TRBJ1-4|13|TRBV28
ASTGDTATNEKLF
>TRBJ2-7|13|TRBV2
ASRRQVVGSYEQY